Sequencing of this T cell receptor (beta chain) was carried out in a study of cytomegalovirus exposure and HLA in healthy donors. As for the study in general: A subsequent analysis reported that the 95 to 150 validation repertoires were produced on the same platform that had also been used for the roughly 700 first-cohort repertoires.

Germline V gene data show CDR1 as MNHEY and CDR2 as SMNVEV (reference sequence). V lost 4 bases and J 2 bases, leaving 12 bases between the germline ends. The length of the CDR3 is 14 residues. The table came from immunoSEQ multiplex PCR; TCRdb's copy has only in-frame clones and leaves some out. The sample shows about 150,000 clones, roughly 91% of them seen only once. This chain joins TRBV27 and TRBJ2-7; the D is unclear. This receptor was identified in a woman aged 18-35 years in good health and CMV-seropositive. The sequenced sample was PBMCs. The CDR3 sequence: CASSSYAPPYEQYF. The CDR3 nucleotides are TGTGCCAGCAGTTCGTATGCGCCGCCCTACGAGCAGTACTTC.